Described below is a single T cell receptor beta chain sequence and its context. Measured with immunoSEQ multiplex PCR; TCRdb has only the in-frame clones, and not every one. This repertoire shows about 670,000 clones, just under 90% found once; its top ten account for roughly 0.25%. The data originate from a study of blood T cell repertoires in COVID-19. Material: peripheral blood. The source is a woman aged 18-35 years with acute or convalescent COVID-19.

CDR3 DNA sequence: TGTGCCTGGAGTGGGGCACGGAGGGAAGAAAAACTGTTTTTT. Translated: CAWSGARREEKLFF. The chain has TRBV30 and TRBJ1-4; D ambiguous. The CDR3 loop spans 14 amino acids. The ends were cut back, 1 base at V and 8 bases at J, with 14 bases in the middle. In germline, CDR1 is GTSNPN, CDR2 SVGIG (reference sequence).